These 20 T cell receptor beta chains came from one sample sequenced in a study of shared clonotypes between healthy human individuals. Profiling relied on immunoSEQ multiplex PCR, and the TCRdb table lists in-frame clones only, not all of them. The sample lists approximately 530,000 clones; approximately 95% were seen once. Material: naive CD4+ T cells sorted from blood. Regarding subset: CD45RA+ positively selected. The receptors were sampled from a woman in her thirties in good health.

CDR3 DNA sequence: TGTGCCAGCAGTGAGGCCGCATCCAGGACTAATGAAAAACTGTTTTTT. Translated, it gives CASSEAASRTNEKLFF. J is TRBJ1-4 and V is TRBV6-1; no firm D call. Trimming took 3 bases from V and 2 from J, leaving 13 bases between them. Germline CDR1 is MNHNS and CDR2 is SASEGT. CDR3 length equals 16 residues.

The chain has TRBV6-1 and TRBJ1-2; 7 bases agree with TRBD1. With V trimmed by 7 bases and J by 7 bases, 15 bases remained unmatched. This CDR3 comprises 15 residues. Germline lookup yields CDR1 MNHNS and CDR2 SASEGT. The CDR3 nucleotides are TGTGCCAGCACCATGACAGGGATCGACCGTGGTGGCTACACCTTC. Its protein product is CASTMTGIDRGGYTF.

The genes are TRBV27 and TRBJ1-2; TRBD1 matches 9 bases. V shed 5 bases, J shed 0 bases, and the junction held 10 bases outside the gene matches. The germline V gene encodes CDR1 MNHEY and CDR2 SMNVEV (reference sequence). This CDR3 has 17 amino acids. The CDR3 region is CASSPGQGLVSNYGYTF. The CDR3, as DNA: TGTGCCAGCAGTCCGGGACAGGGATTGGTATCTAACTATGGCTACACCTTC.

V and J are TRBV4-1 and TRBJ2-4, with 7 nucleotides matching TRBD2. Germline CDR1 MGHRA, CDR2 YSYEKL. The trim removed 4 bases at V and 7 bases at J, leaving 10 bases unmatched. This CDR3 region has 15 residues. CDR3 loop: CASSPPGEGGNIQYF. The CDR3 nucleotides are TGCGCCAGCAGCCCCCCGGGTGAGGGAGGGAACATTCAGTACTTC.

The chain has TRBV6-5 and TRBJ2-3; TRBD2 is a possible D gene (5 bases). This CDR3 has 15 residues. The V end lost 5 bases, the J end lost 4 bases, and 16 bases lay between the germline ends. The germline V gene encodes CDR1 MNHEY and CDR2 SVGAGI. The CDR3 nucleotides read TGTGCCAGCAGTACCTCTTCGGGAACCCCAGATACGCAGTATTTT. Translation gives CASSTSSGTPDTQYF.

This clone showed up just once. The gene calls are TRBV28 and TRBJ2-7; 12 bases fit TRBD2. The CDR3 has 14 residues. V lost 6 bases to trimming and J lost 3 bases; unmatched junction nucleotides: 3. Looked up from germline, CDR1 is MDHEN and CDR2 is SYDVKM. The CDR3 spells CASSGLAGLYEQYF. The CDR3 region has the DNA TGTGCCAGCAGCGGACTAGCGGGGCTCTACGAGCAGTACTTC.

The rearrangement joins TRBV6-5 to TRBJ1-2; 9 bases match TRBD1. Germline lookup yields CDR1 MNHEY and CDR2 SVGAGI. J gave up 1 base and V 5 bases, and 5 bases lay outside the gene matches. The CDR3 loop spans 15 amino acids. CDR3 sequence reads: CASSTPTGGNYGYTF. The DNA for the CDR3 is TGTGCCAGCAGTACTCCGACAGGGGGTAACTATGGCTACACCTTC.

The rearrangement uses TRBV19 and TRBJ1-2, with 7 positions matching TRBD1. This CDR3 is 15 amino acids long. Trimming took 3 bases from V and 7 from J; bases not matched to a gene: 11. The germline CDR1 and CDR2 sequences are LNHDA and SQIVND (reference sequence). The CDR3: CASSMDGGGPTGYTF. The CDR3 DNA is TGTGCCAGTAGTATGGATGGAGGGGGCCCAACTGGCTACACCTTC.

The sample holds a few counts of this clone. CDR3 protein: CASTQGMNTEAFF. As DNA, the CDR3 is TGTGCCAGCACACAGGGAATGAACACTGAAGCTTTCTTT. The gene calls are TRBV28 and TRBJ1-1; maybe TRBD1 (6 bases). This CDR3 spans 13 amino acids. Germline values: CDR1 MDHEN, CDR2 SYDVKM. Trimming stripped 7 bases from V and 0 bases from J, with 9 bases between.

CDR3 in amino acids: CSVEVVRTTDTQYF. The CDR3 DNA is TGCAGCGTTGAGGTAGTCAGGACGACAGATACGCAGTATTTT. The chain links TRBV29-1 to TRBJ2-3; no definite D call. The CDR3 length is 14 residues. The ends were cut back, 3 bases at V and 3 bases at J, with 13 bases in the middle. Germline assignment: CDR1 SQVTM and CDR2 ANQGSEA.

The chain uses TRBV5-1 and TRBJ1-2; 9 bases agree with TRBD1. The CDR3 runs 14 residues. V was clipped by 1 base and J by 8 bases; unmatched bases: 6. Per the germline V gene, CDR1 is SGHRS and CDR2 is YFSETQ. CDR3 sequence reads: CASSLWRQGVGYTF. DNA of the CDR3: TGCGCCAGCAGCTTGTGGAGACAGGGGGTAGGCTACACCTTC.

The rearrangement uses TRBV5-1 and TRBJ2-5, with a tentative D call TRBD1 (7 bases). The V end was cut by 2 bases, the J end by 4 bases, with 15 bases between. Germline-derived CDR1 and CDR2 are SGHRS and YFSETQ. The CDR3 has 15 residues. The CDR3: CASSLWRGLRETQYF. For the CDR3, the DNA is TGCGCCAGCAGCTTATGGAGGGGGCTCAGAGAGACCCAGTACTTC.

The V gene is TRBV2, the J gene TRBJ2-1; D ambiguous. Trimming cost V 7 bases and J 5 bases, with 6 bases left between them. CDR3 length: 11 amino acids. CDR1 is SNHLY and CDR2 is FYNNEI in the germline V gene. CDR3 in amino acids: CASTWDNEQFF. The CDR3 DNA reads TGTGCCAGCACCTGGGACAATGAGCAGTTCTTC.

The J gene is TRBJ1-1, the V gene TRBV19; TRBD1 aligns across 9 bases. V shed 4 bases, J shed 6 bases, and the junction held 9 bases outside the gene matches. CDR1 is LNHDA and CDR2 is SQIVND in the germline V gene (reference sequence). The CDR3 consists of 15 residues. DNA for the CDR3: TGTGCCAGTAGTAGATTCGACAGGGGGGGGTCTGAAGCTTTCTTT. As protein: CASSRFDRGGSEAFF.

This rearrangement joins TRBV9 to TRBJ2-1; 12 bases are a match to TRBD2. The CDR3 totals 18 residues. V dropped 3 bases and J dropped 7; count of bases not matched to a gene: 14. Germline CDR1 reads SGDLS; CDR2 reads YYNGEE. This CDR3 reads CASSGLAGGPRVRNEQFF. The CDR3 nucleotides read TGTGCCAGCAGCGGGCTAGCGGGAGGGCCTAGGGTAAGGAATGAGCAGTTCTTC.

The V call is TRBV5-1, the J call TRBJ1-1; D gene uncertain. The CDR3 contains 16 residues. Germline loops: CDR1 SGHRS, CDR2 YFSETQ. V was clipped by 4 bases and J by 5 bases, with 21 bases between them. CDR3 sequence: CASSPFQEGRGTEAFF. The CDR3, as DNA: TGCGCCAGCAGCCCGTTTCAGGAGGGAAGAGGGACTGAAGCTTTCTTT.

The rearrangement joins TRBV2 to TRBJ2-6; TRBD2 matches 7 bases. With 4 bases clipped from V and 4 bases from J, the junction kept 10 bases outside the gene matches. The V gene's germline CDR1 is SNHLY and CDR2 FYNNEI. CDR3 size: 17 residues. CDR3: CASSGDSGWAGANVLTF. The CDR3 DNA follows: TGTGCCAGCAGTGGTGATAGCGGGTGGGCCGGGGCCAACGTCCTGACTTTC. Supplemented by reference TRBV2 and TRBJ2-6, the full variable domain reads EPEVTQTPSHQVTQMGQEVILRCVPISNHLYFYWYRQILGQKVEFLVSFYNNEISEKSEIFDDQFSVERPDGSNFTLKIRSTKLEDSAMYFCASSGDSGWAGANVLTFGAGSRLTVL.

The rearrangement uses TRBV5-1 and TRBJ2-3, with D perhaps assigned TRBD1 or TRBD2 (5 bases each). The V end was cut by 0 bases, the J end by 0 bases, with 8 bases between. Germline assignment: CDR1 SGHRS and CDR2 YFSETQ. CDR3 length equals 15 residues. The CDR3 is CASSLGDPSTDTQYF. The CDR3 nucleotides are TGCGCCAGCAGCTTGGGGGACCCCAGCACAGATACGCAGTATTTT. The complete variable domain, with remaining parts taken from reference TRBV5-1 and TRBJ2-3, reads KAGVTQTPRYLIKTRGQQVTLSCSPISGHRSVSWYQQTPGQGLQFLFEYFSETQRNKGNFPGRFSGRQFSNSRSEMNVSTLELGDSALYLCASSLGDPSTDTQYFGPGTRLTVL.

J is TRBJ1-2 and V is TRBV6-6, with D possibly matching TRBD1 (5 bases). V dropped 1 base and J dropped 7 bases, with 16 bases sitting between them. The CDR3 sequence is 15 residues long. CDR1 and CDR2 (germline): MNHNY, SVGAGI (reference sequence). CDR3 residues: CASSYLDTRSVGYTF. CDR3 sequence (DNA): TGTGCCAGCAGTTACTTGGACACCCGAAGTGTTGGCTACACCTTC.

The V and J genes are TRBV4-1 and TRBJ2-7; the match to TRBD2 covers 15 bases. Germline V lookup: CDR1 MGHRA, CDR2 YSYEKL. The CDR3 contains 19 residues. Germline trimming cut 0 bases from V and 5 bases from J; bases unmatched to any gene: 11. CDR3 nucleotides: TGCGCCAGCAGCCAAGATCCCGGGACTAGCGGGAGGAAAATCCACGAGCAGTACTTC. Translating it yields CASSQDPGTSGRKIHEQYF.